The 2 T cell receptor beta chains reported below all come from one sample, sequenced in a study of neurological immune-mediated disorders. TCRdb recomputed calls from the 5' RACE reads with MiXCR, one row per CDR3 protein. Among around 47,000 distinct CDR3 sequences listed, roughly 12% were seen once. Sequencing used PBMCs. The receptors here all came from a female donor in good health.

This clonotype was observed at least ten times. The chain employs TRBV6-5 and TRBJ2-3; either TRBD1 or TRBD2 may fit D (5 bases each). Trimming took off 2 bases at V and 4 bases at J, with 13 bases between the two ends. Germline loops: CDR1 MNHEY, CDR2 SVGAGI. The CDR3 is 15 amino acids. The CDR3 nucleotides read TGTGCCAGCAGTTACGGGGGTGGGGCGGCAGATACGCAGTATTTT. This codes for CASSYGGGAADTQYF.

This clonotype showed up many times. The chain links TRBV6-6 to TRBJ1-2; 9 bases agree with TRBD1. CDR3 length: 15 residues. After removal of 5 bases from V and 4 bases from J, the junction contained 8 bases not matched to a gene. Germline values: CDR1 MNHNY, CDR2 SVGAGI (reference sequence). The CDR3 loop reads CASSQRDRVSYGYTF. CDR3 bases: TGTGCCAGCAGTCAAAGGGACAGGGTGTCCTATGGCTACACCTTC.